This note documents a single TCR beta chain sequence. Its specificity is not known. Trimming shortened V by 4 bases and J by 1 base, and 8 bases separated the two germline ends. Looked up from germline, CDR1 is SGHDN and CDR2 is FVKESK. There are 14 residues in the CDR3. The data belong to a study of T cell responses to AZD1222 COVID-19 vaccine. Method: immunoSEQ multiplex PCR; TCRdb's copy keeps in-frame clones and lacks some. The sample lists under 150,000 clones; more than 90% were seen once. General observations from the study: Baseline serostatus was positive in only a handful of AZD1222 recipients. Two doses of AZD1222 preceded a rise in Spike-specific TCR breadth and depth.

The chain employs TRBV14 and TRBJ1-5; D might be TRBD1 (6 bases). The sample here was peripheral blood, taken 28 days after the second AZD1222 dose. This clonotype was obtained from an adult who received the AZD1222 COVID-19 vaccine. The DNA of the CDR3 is TGTGCCAGCAGCCGCACAGGGAGCAATCAGCCCCAGCATTTT. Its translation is CASSRTGSNQPQHF.